This entry is about one T cell receptor beta chain. As yet, its antigen is unknown. This sample was taken from a study of cytomegalovirus exposure and HLA in healthy donors. General study results and limits: Later analysis placed DRB1 highest and HLA-C lowest in TCR association rates, which differed by HLA locus. At a 0.05 false discovery rate, a later analysis found some 18,000 TCR beta sequences to be associated with HLA alleles. Donors belonging to an Asian-associated ancestry cluster reportedly showed fewer N-insertions in productive TCRs than the approximately 690-donor mean, according to what a later analysis found.

The PCR contained 60 Vbeta and 13 Jbeta primers. As processed by the authors: In a later analysis, 10 million to 11 million of 75 million to 90 million unique beta chains occurred in at least two donors. TCRdb keeps only in-frame clones here, not all; method: immunoSEQ multiplex PCR. The DNA was the basis for D and trimming; V, J and clone size are from that table. The sample records under 150,000 clones, 65% to 90% being singletons. Germline CDR1 reads MNHNY; CDR2 reads SVGAGI (reference sequence). The V segment lost 1 base and the J segment 2 bases; nucleotides outside the gene matches: 2. The CDR3 is 14 residues long.

The chain combines TRBV6-6 with TRBJ2-7, with 7 bases lining up with TRBD1. This TCR was recovered from a girl aged 2-10 years in good health and CMV-seronegative. Source material: PBMCs. CDR3 sequence: CASSYWDSTYEQYF. CDR3 DNA: TGTGCCAGCAGTTACTGGGACAGCACCTACGAGCAGTACTTC.